This TCR beta chain was recovered during a study of T cells after yellow fever vaccination. Study summary: Fractions low in cell number were prepared with SMART-Seq v4 Ultra Low Input. General study points: Subsequent to the booster, the majority of primary-vaccination clones reappeared (around 97% CD4, about 90% CD8). FACS-sorted repertoires might harbor abundant contaminating clonotypes from the bulk population.

This clonotype was picked up many times. The antigen remains undetermined. From germline, CDR1 is GTSNPN and CDR2 SVGIG (reference sequence). V dropped 7 bases and J dropped 3 bases, with 13 bases sitting between them. The CDR3 runs to 12 residues. A process of 5'RACE template switching, which added a universal primer site and UMIs, was used to make TCR cDNA. TCRdb re-called the 5' RACE reads with MiXCR, one entry per CDR3 protein. This sample has about 260,000 distinct CDR3 sequences; roughly 3.5% occur once, and the top ten carry about 20%. This receptor was obtained from a man between 18 and 29 years old who received the YFV17D yellow fever vaccine. The J gene is TRBJ2-7, the V gene TRBV30; D may be TRBD1 (6 bases). Sequences were derived from PBMCs, sampled 15 days after the yellow fever booster vaccination. In DNA, the CDR3 is TGTGCCTCACAGGGTGGGGACTACGAGCAGTACTTC. Its protein is CASQGGDYEQYF.